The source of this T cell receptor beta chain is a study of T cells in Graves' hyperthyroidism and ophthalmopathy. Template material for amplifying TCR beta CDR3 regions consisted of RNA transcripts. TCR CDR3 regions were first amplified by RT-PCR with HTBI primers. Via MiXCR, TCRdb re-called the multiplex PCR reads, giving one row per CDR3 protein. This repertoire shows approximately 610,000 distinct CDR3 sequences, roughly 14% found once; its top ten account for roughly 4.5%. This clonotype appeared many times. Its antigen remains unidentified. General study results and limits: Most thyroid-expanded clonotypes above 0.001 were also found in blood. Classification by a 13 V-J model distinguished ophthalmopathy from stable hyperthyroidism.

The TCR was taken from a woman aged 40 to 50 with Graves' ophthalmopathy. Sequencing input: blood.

Here the CDR3 reads CASSLAGLEAYEQYF. CDR3 sequence (DNA): TGTGCCAGCAGTTTAGCGGGACTAGAGGCCTACGAGCAGTACTTC. The J gene is TRBJ2-7, the V gene TRBV12-3 or TRBV12-4; the match to TRBD2 covers 8 bases. This CDR3 has 15 residues. The V gene end was trimmed by 0 bases and the J gene end by 2 bases; junction bases not matched to a gene: 3.